These 21 T cell receptor beta chains were sequenced from one sample in a study of T cell responses to AZD1222 COVID-19 vaccine. TCRdb keeps only in-frame clones here, not all; method: immunoSEQ multiplex PCR. The data hold about 130,000 clones, with around 92% observed a single time. The sample consisted of peripheral blood, taken on day 0 of AZD1222 vaccination. These receptors were taken from an adult in good health.

The chain carries TRBV12-3 or TRBV12-4 and TRBJ1-2; maybe TRBD1 (6 bases). This CDR3 spans 13 amino acids. The ends were cut back, 5 bases at V and 4 bases at J, with 11 bases in the middle. The CDR3 DNA reads as TGTGCCAGCAGTCTCAGGGGCCTCTATGGCTACACCTTC. Its translation is CASSLRGLYGYTF.

The genes are TRBV7-2 and TRBJ2-3, with TRBD2 matching 11 bases. J gave up 6 bases and V 4 bases, and 6 bases lay outside the gene matches. This CDR3 contains 15 residues. Germline V gives CDR1 SGHTA, CDR2 FQGNSA. DNA for the CDR3: TGTGCCAGCAGCTATAGCGGGAGGGCGATGGATACGCAGTATTTT. Translated: CASSYSGRAMDTQYF.

This sequence joins TRBV6-4 and TRBJ2-3; unclear D gene. The CDR3 covers 13 residues. Germline loops: CDR1 MRHNA, CDR2 SNTAGT. Trimming removed 5 bases at V and 2 bases at J, with 8 bases between. The CDR3 DNA follows: TGTGCCAGCAGTAAGGGCCCCACAGATACGCAGTATTTT. Its protein product is CASSKGPTDTQYF.

This clone appeared a single time. The chain joins TRBV9 to TRBJ2-3; D could derive from TRBD1 or TRBD2 (5 bases each). V lost 1 base to trimming and J lost 2 bases, with 17 bases between them. The CDR3 contains 17 residues. The V gene's germline CDR1 is SGDLS and CDR2 YYNGEE. The CDR3 DNA follows: TGTGCCAGCAGCGTATTGGGGACCCATCCCTCCACAGATACGCAGTATTTT. Protein sequence: CASSVLGTHPSTDTQYF. The variable domain in full, completed from reference TRBV9 and TRBJ2-3, reads DSGVTQTPKHLITATGQRVTLRCSPRSGDLSVYWYQQSLDQGLQFLIQYYNGEERAKGNILERFSAQQFPDLHSELNLSSLELGDSALYFCASSVLGTHPSTDTQYFGPGTRLTVL.

V gene TRBV6-5 combines with J gene TRBJ2-7, with D possibly being TRBD2 (5 bases). Germline CDR1 MNHEY, CDR2 SVGAGI. V dropped 2 bases and J dropped 4 bases, with 18 bases sitting between them. This CDR3 comprises 16 residues. CDR3 coding DNA: TGTGCCAGCAGTTACGGCGGGTCCGTTAAGGGATACGAGCAGTACTTC. Its protein is CASSYGGSVKGYEQYF.

The chain uses TRBV6-4 and TRBJ1-1; D remains unclear. Looked up from germline, CDR1 is MRHNA and CDR2 is SNTAGT. The germline V and J ends were trimmed by 2 bases and 0 bases, with 10 bases remaining between them. The CDR3 consists of 15 residues. As DNA, the CDR3 is TGTGCCAGCAGTGACCCGACCCAGGTGAACACTGAAGCTTTCTTT. Its translation: CASSDPTQVNTEAFF.

The chain uses TRBV2 and TRBJ2-1; D remains unclear. Looked up from germline, CDR1 is SNHLY and CDR2 is FYNNEI. The CDR3 totals 13 residues. The V end was cut by 4 bases, the J end by 5 bases, with 9 bases between. CDR3 DNA sequence: TGTGCCAGCAGTGTGGGCAGACACAATGAGCAGTTCTTC. Protein: CASSVGRHNEQFF.

The CDR3: CASSFLQGTISNTEAFF. CDR3 DNA: TGCGCCAGCAGCTTTCTGCAGGGGACAATTTCGAACACTGAAGCTTTCTTT. The chain links TRBV5-1 to TRBJ1-1; a weak D match, TRBD1 (6 bases). CDR1 and CDR2 (germline): SGHRS, YFSETQ. Between the trimmed V and J ends, which lost 2 bases and 1 base, there was a span of 18 bases. The CDR3 has 17 residues.

The chain couples TRBV2 to TRBJ2-7; either TRBD1 or TRBD2 may fit D (6 bases each). Per the germline V gene, CDR1 is SNHLY and CDR2 is FYNNEI. The CDR3 length is 14 residues. The V gene lost 6 bases and the J gene lost 3 bases, with 15 bases spanning the gap. The CDR3 spells CASRGGRSDYEQYF. The DNA for the CDR3 is TGTGCCAGCAGGGGGGGCAGGTCAGACTACGAGCAGTACTTC.

This chain joins TRBV5-1 and TRBJ1-1; D gene uncertain. The CDR3 loop spans 13 amino acids. Trimming left V 3 bases short and J 7 bases short, with 13 bases between. Germline V lookup: CDR1 SGHRS, CDR2 YFSETQ. In nucleotides, the CDR3 is TGCGCCAGCAGCTCGGACGGATTTCTTGAAGCTTTCTTT. Protein sequence: CASSSDGFLEAFF.

The V call is TRBV15, the J call TRBJ2-3, with 12 bases identical to TRBD2. V lost 3 bases to trimming and J lost 2 bases; unmatched junction nucleotides: 3. CDR3 length equals 16 residues. Per germline, CDR1 LNHNV and CDR2 YYDKDF (reference sequence). The CDR3 nucleotides read TGTGCCACCAGCAGGGGACTAGCGGGCCCCACAGATACGCAGTATTTT. As protein: CATSRGLAGPTDTQYF.

J is TRBJ2-1 and V is TRBV4-1; 7 bases fit TRBD2. After removal of 3 bases from V and 3 bases from J, the junction contained 14 bases not matched to a gene. The CDR3 totals 18 residues. Germline CDR1 reads MGHRA; CDR2 reads YSYEKL. The DNA of the CDR3 is TGCGCCAGCAGCCAGTTCCTCAGCCAGCGGGATCTCTACAATGAGCAGTTCTTC. It codes for CASSQFLSQRDLYNEQFF.

The chain links TRBV7-9 to TRBJ1-2; the D gene is possibly TRBD1 (6 bases). The V and J ends lost 3 bases and 8 bases respectively, with 13 bases between them. Germline values: CDR1 SEHNR, CDR2 FQNEAQ (reference sequence). The CDR3 consists of 13 residues. DNA of the CDR3: TGTGCCAGCAGCTTGCTTCAGGGGTGGGGCTACACCTTC. Translated, it gives CASSLLQGWGYTF.

The gene calls are TRBV7-9 and TRBJ2-7; no firm D call. V was pared by 3 bases and J by 0 bases, with 3 bases between. Germline V gene lookup returns CDR1 SEHNR and CDR2 FQNEAQ (reference sequence). The CDR3 runs to 12 residues. CDR3 region: CASSFPSYEQYF. CDR3 nucleotides: TGTGCCAGCAGCTTCCCCTCCTACGAGCAGTACTTC.

This CDR3 is CASSYQTETEAFF. CDR3 coding DNA: TGTGCCAGCAGCTATCAAACAGAGACTGAAGCTTTCTTT. The rearrangement uses TRBV11-2 and TRBJ1-1, with D unresolved. Trimming took 4 bases from V and 5 from J, leaving 11 bases between them. The CDR3 length is 13 residues. The V gene's germline CDR1 is SGHAT and CDR2 FQNNGV.

This clone was seen once. J is TRBJ1-1 and V is TRBV29-1, with a tentative D call TRBD1 (6 bases). CDR1 and CDR2 from the germline V gene are SQVTM and ANQGSEA. This CDR3 is built from 14 residues. V lost 4 bases and J lost 0, with 12 bases in between. The CDR3 DNA reads as TGCAGCGTTGCGAGGACAGTCATGAACACTGAAGCTTTCTTT. This encodes CSVARTVMNTEAFF.

The rearrangement joins TRBV12-3 or TRBV12-4 to TRBJ2-7; D is ambiguous. The CDR3 extends over 11 amino acids. Trimming removed 3 bases from V and 5 bases from J, with 5 bases in between. The CDR3 sequence is CASSFLHEQYF. CDR3 bases: TGTGCCAGCAGTTTTCTCCACGAGCAGTACTTC.

The rearrangement uses TRBV27 and TRBJ2-7, with 8 bases fitting TRBD2. Germline values: CDR1 MNHEY, CDR2 SMNVEV (reference sequence). This CDR3 contains 15 residues. Trimming removed 9 bases from V and 2 bases from J; junction bases left unmatched: 12. The CDR3 DNA follows: TGTGCCAGTTGGGGGGCCCAGCGGGAGACCTACGAGCAGTACTTC. It encodes CASWGAQRETYEQYF.

The chain joins TRBV6-4 to TRBJ2-1, with D possibly TRBD2 on 7 matching bases. The V gene lost 3 bases and the J gene lost 7 bases, with 16 bases spanning the gap. The CDR3 runs 15 residues. Germline CDR1 is MRHNA and CDR2 is SNTAGT. CDR3 nucleotide sequence: TGTGCCAGCAGTGAGAGGGGGGAGGGCGGAAATGAGCAGTTCTTC. Translating gives CASSERGEGGNEQFF.

This clone was seen just once. The chain carries TRBV7-9 and TRBJ1-2, with a possible D match to TRBD1 (5 bases). CDR3 length equals 17 residues. The V end was cut by 3 bases, the J end by 4 bases, with 21 bases between. Germline CDR1 is SEHNR and CDR2 is FQNEAQ (reference sequence). The CDR3 region has the DNA TGTGCCAGCAGCTTTGCAACGTCAGGGTACATAGGCTATGGCTACACCTTC. Its protein is CASSFATSGYIGYGYTF.

The V and J genes are TRBV6-2 or TRBV6-3 and TRBJ1-5, with TRBD1 identical over 8 bases. V lost 4 bases, J lost 6 bases, and 5 bases stayed unmatched. Germline V gene lookup returns CDR1 MNHEY and CDR2 SVGEGT. CDR3 length: 14 residues. The CDR3 bases are TGTGCCAGCAGTTGGCGGACAGGGAGTCAGCCCCAGCATTTT. This translates into CASSWRTGSQPQHF.